This is a list of T cell receptor beta chains from one sample in a study of early T cells in non-severe SARS-CoV-2 infection. A single record per CDR3 protein comes from TCRdb applying MiXCR to the 5' RACE reads. This sample has about 61,000 distinct CDR3 sequences, with 11% found just once. Sequencing was performed on whole blood. These receptors came from an adult who was a healthcare worker with PCR-confirmed SARS-CoV-2 infection or an uninfected control (not recorded which). CDR3s include the opening cysteine and the closing phenylalanine or tryptophan. The D gene is left open where the match is weak. Size values are once, few and many counts, or a class for expanded clones, and some rows have none.

v_call	clone_size	d_call	j_call	cdr3_aa	cdr3_nt
TRBV12-3/TRBV12-4	many	.	TRBJ2-3	CASSLGGGTTDTQYF	TGTGCCAGCAGTTTAGGTGGGGGGACCACAGATACGCAGTATTTT
TRBV23-1	many	.	TRBJ1-6	CASGTRDYDSPLHF	TGCGCCAGCGGGACGAGGGATTACGATTCACCCCTCCACTTT
TRBV5-1	many	TRBD2	TRBJ2-5	CASSLNGGGIQETQYF	TGCGCCAGCAGCTTGAACGGCGGGGGAATCCAAGAGACCCAGTACTTC
TRBV6-1	many	.	TRBJ1-6	CASSEKSSYNSPLHF	TGTGCCAGCAGTGAAAAGAGCTCCTATAATTCACCCCTCCACTTT
TRBV5-1	.	.	TRBJ1-2	CAGSLAVGLLNYGYTF	TGCGCCGGCAGCTTGGCCGTAGGGCTCTTAAACTATGGCTACACCTTC
TRBV6-5	many	TRBD1	TRBJ2-5	CASSYGSRNRGHQETQYF	TGTGCCAGCAGTTATGGTTCCCGCAACAGGGGACATCAAGAGACCCAGTACTTC
TRBV12-5	few	.	TRBJ2-3	CASGSNTDTQYF	TGTGCTAGTGGATCTAACACAGATACGCAGTATTTT
TRBV7-9	few	TRBD1	TRBJ1-1	CASSLTGGVTEAFF	TGTGCCAGCAGCCTTACAGGGGGCGTCACTGAAGCTTTCTTT
TRBV7-9	.	TRBD1	TRBJ2-4	CASSLGQGTSF	TGTGCCAGCAGCCTGGGACAGGGGACCTCATTC
TRBV10-3	many	.	TRBJ1-5	CAISEARVGAQPQHF	TGTGCCATCAGTGAGGCTAGGGTTGGTGCGCAGCCCCAGCATTTT
TRBV2	few	.	TRBJ2-6	CASSSGSGANVLTF	TGTGCCAGCAGCTCAGGGTCTGGGGCCAACGTCCTGACTTTC
TRBV13	few	.	TRBJ2-5	CASSLGGPWETQYF	TGTGCCAGCAGCTTGGGGGGGCCCTGGGAGACCCAGTACTTC
TRBV7-2	.	.	TRBJ2-7	CASSLGGRSYEQYF	TGTGCCAGCAGCCTCGGGGGCCGCTCCTACGAGCAGTACTTC
TRBV29-1	many	.	TRBJ2-2	CSVEGRTGELFF	TGCAGCGTTGAAGGCCGGACCGGGGAGCTGTTTTTT
TRBV29-1	.	.	TRBJ2-3	CSVDSDTQYF	TGCAGCGTCGACAGTGATACGCAGTATTTT
TRBV18	many	.	TRBJ1-2	CASSHRDGYGYTF	TGTGCCAGCTCACACAGGGATGGCTATGGCTACACCTTC
TRBV20-1	many	.	TRBJ2-1	CSATSVYNEQFF	TGCAGTGCTACCAGCGTTTACAATGAGCAGTTCTTC
TRBV25-1	many	.	TRBJ2-1	CASSVAGLLYNEQFF	TGTGCCAGCAGTGTCGCGGGGCTTCTCTACAATGAGCAGTTCTTC
TRBV2	many	.	TRBJ1-1	CASKAGVTNTEAFF	TGTGCCAGCAAAGCAGGGGTCACGAACACTGAAGCTTTCTTT
TRBV6-5	few	.	TRBJ1-3	CASSYRPPGLGNTIYF	TGTGCCAGCAGCTATCGCCCCCCAGGGCTTGGAAACACCATATATTTT
TRBV5-8	many	.	TRBJ1-5	CASSKDQASNQPQHF	TGTGCCAGCAGCAAGGACCAGGCTAGCAATCAGCCCCAGCATTTT
TRBV3-1	many	.	TRBJ2-7	CASSSSYYEQYF	TGTGCCAGCAGCTCAAGTTACTACGAGCAGTACTTC
TRBV15	.	TRBD2	TRBJ2-1	CTTSGRTRHNFF	TGTACCACCAGCGGAAGGACTAGGCATAATTTCTTC
TRBV7-2	.	.	TRBJ2-3	CASSLSSRVDTQYF	TGTGCCAGCAGCTTATCTAGCAGGGTCGATACGCAGTATTTT
TRBV9	few	TRBD1	TRBJ2-7	CASSVAVTGAPYEQYF	TGTGCCAGCAGCGTAGCTGTCACAGGGGCCCCCTACGAGCAGTACTTC
TRBV2	many	TRBD2	TRBJ2-3	CASRWTSGADTQYF	TGTGCCAGCAGATGGACTAGCGGGGCAGATACGCAGTATTTT
TRBV9	many	.	TRBJ2-2	CASSVIQAPGAGELFF	TGTGCCAGCAGCGTAATACAGGCTCCTGGGGCCGGGGAGCTGTTTTTT
TRBV20-1	.	TRBD2	TRBJ2-7	CSASPRGGLWEQYF	TGCAGTGCTAGTCCCCGGGGGGGCCTATGGGAGCAGTACTTC
TRBV30	.	.	TRBJ2-6	CAWRRRAISGANVLTF	TGTGCCTGGAGGAGGCGCGCAATCTCTGGGGCCAACGTCCTGACTTTC
TRBV7-2	many	.	TRBJ1-5	CASSSTQGYAQPQHF	TGTGCCAGCAGCTCAACTCAGGGTTACGCACAGCCCCAGCATTTT
TRBV5-1	.	TRBD1	TRBJ1-2	CASSSDRSYDGYTF	TGCGCCAGCAGCTCGGACAGGAGTTACGATGGCTACACCTTC
TRBV9	many	.	TRBJ1-1	CASSVYLNTEAFF	TGTGCCAGCAGCGTATATCTGAACACTGAAGCTTTCTTT
TRBV9	.	.	TRBJ2-3	CASSVYVASDTQYF	TGTGCCAGCAGCGTATATGTAGCCAGTGATACGCAGTATTTT
TRBV7-9	many	.	TRBJ2-7	CASSPNTAPDEQYF	TGTGCCAGCAGCCCTAACACGGCCCCCGACGAGCAGTACTTC
TRBV28	.	TRBD2	TRBJ2-5	CASSSGLGNQETQYF	TGTGCCAGCAGTTCCGGACTAGGAAACCAAGAGACCCAGTACTTC
TRBV12-5	few	.	TRBJ1-1	CASGLVPTPNTEAFF	TGTGCTAGTGGTTTGGTACCAACCCCGAACACTGAAGCTTTCTTT
TRBV29-1	once	TRBD2	TRBJ2-3	CSVLAGGGPSTDTQYF	TGCAGCGTCCTCGCTGGCGGGGGGCCGAGCACAGATACGCAGTATTTT
TRBV12-3/TRBV12-4	many	.	TRBJ2-5	CASSFRVGGRETQYF	TGTGCCAGCAGTTTTCGGGTAGGCGGCCGGGAGACCCAGTACTTC
TRBV2	many	TRBD2	TRBJ2-1	CASRPTSGSYNEQFF	TGTGCCAGCAGACCTACTAGCGGGTCCTACAATGAGCAGTTCTTC
TRBV7-8	.	.	TRBJ2-2	CASIGRGAGELFF	TGTGCCAGCATCGGGCGGGGAGCCGGGGAGCTGTTTTTT
TRBV20-1	many	TRBD2	TRBJ2-3	CSAPPAGGATDTQYF	TGCAGTGCCCCCCCGGCCGGGGGGGCAACAGATACGCAGTATTTT
TRBV20-1	many	.	TRBJ1-2	CSARIRPYGYTF	TGCAGTGCTAGGATACGCCCTTATGGCTACACCTTC
TRBV7-2	.	TRBD2	TRBJ2-5	CASSLTPSGGTQYF	TGTGCCAGCAGCTTAACTCCCAGCGGGGGAACCCAGTACTTC
TRBV18	many	TRBD1	TRBJ1-3	CASSPRNRGPDTIYF	TGTGCCAGCTCACCACGGAACAGGGGGCCGGACACCATATATTTT
TRBV12-3/TRBV12-4	many	TRBD2	TRBJ2-3	CASSLGLGKRGGSDTQYF	TGTGCCAGCAGTTTAGGTTTGGGGAAGCGGGGGGGCTCGGATACGCAGTATTTT
TRBV27	many	.	TRBJ1-1	CASSPLFPGSEAFF	TGTGCCAGCAGTCCGCTTTTTCCTGGCTCTGAAGCTTTCTTT
TRBV18	many	.	TRBJ2-3	CASSPLGLLATDTQYF	TGTGCCAGCTCACCCTTGGGACTGCTGGCCACAGATACGCAGTATTTT
TRBV6-2/TRBV6-3	.	TRBD1	TRBJ2-7	CASSMDRASSYEQYF	TGTGCCAGCAGTATGGACAGGGCCAGCTCCTACGAGCAGTACTTC